The present entry profiles one T cell receptor (beta chain) with its context. This table comes from immunoSEQ multiplex PCR, and its TCRdb copy is limited to in-frame clones, with some not included. Of about 25,000 clones in the sample, 90% were seen once. The data originate from a study of T cell changes during pregnancy in multiple sclerosis. This CDR3 is built from 18 residues. Germline V gene sequence: CDR1 KGHSH, CDR2 LQKENI. The V and J ends lost 1 base and 0 bases respectively, with 17 bases between them. The gene calls are TRBV18 and TRBJ2-3, with a weak D call TRBD2 (5 bases). The receptor was derived from a female donor in good health, enrolled as a control in a pregnancy study. Source: CD8+ T cells from peripheral blood mononuclear cells, taken in the third trimester of pregnancy. CDR3 sequence reads: CASSPLAKGRTSTDTQYF. CDR3 in DNA: TGTGCCAGCTCACCACTGGCGAAAGGACGGACTAGCACAGATACGCAGTATTTT.